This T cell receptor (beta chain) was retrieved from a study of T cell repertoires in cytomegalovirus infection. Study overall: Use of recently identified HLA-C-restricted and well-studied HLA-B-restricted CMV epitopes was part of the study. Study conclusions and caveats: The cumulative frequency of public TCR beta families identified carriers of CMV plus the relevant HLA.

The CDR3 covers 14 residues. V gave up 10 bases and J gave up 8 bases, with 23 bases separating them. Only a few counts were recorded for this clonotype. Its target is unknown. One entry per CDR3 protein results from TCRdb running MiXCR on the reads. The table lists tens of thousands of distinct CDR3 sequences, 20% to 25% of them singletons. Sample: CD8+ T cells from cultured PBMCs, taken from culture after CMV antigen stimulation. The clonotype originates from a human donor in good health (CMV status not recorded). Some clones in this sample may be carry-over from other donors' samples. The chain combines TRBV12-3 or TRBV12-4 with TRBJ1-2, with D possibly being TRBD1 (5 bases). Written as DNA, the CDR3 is TGTGCCATTAACCCCTACCAGGGATTAGTAGGCTACACCTTC. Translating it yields CAINPYQGLVGYTF.